Here is one TCR beta chain with its context. No antigen is known for it. The V segment lost 3 bases and the J segment 4 bases; nucleotides outside the gene matches: 8. Per germline, CDR1 GTSNPN and CDR2 SVGIG (reference sequence). The CDR3 has 16 residues. Treatment reported: randomized to nivolumab then ipilimumab (arm A) or the reverse (arm B). This sample was taken from a study of sequential checkpoint blockade in melanoma. Study overall: Maintenance nivolumab came after either treatment sequence. DNA from more than 75 pretreatment tumor samples underwent TCRβ immunosequencing. Matched biopsies came pretreatment and at week 13 for approximately 22 patients.

Notes on the study in general: Mutational load did not correlate with tumor T-cell fraction or clonality.

TCRdb's copy holds only in-frame clones and misses some; the assay was immunoSEQ multiplex PCR. The repertoire has about 3,800 clones, around 23% of them found once; the top ten carry roughly 25%. The chain is built from TRBV30 and TRBJ2-2, with 10 bases that match TRBD2. This clonotype was obtained from a human donor with melanoma. The sequences come from tumor tissue (inferred from file names), collected from a patient given nivolumab and ipilimumab in sequence. For the CDR3, the DNA is TGTGCCTGGAGGAGGGGGGGACTAGCGTCCACCGGGGAGCTGTTTTTT. It translates to CAWRRGGLASTGELFF.